The present T cell receptor (beta chain) was sequenced within a study of blood T cell repertoires in COVID-19. The CDR3 has 13 amino acids. Trimming at V came to 10 bases and at J to 3 bases, leaving 7 bases not matched to a gene. This table comes from immunoSEQ multiplex PCR, and its TCRdb copy is limited to in-frame clones, with some not included. The table includes 120,000 or so clones, 85% to 90% detected once. The source is a man aged 50-60 years with acute or convalescent COVID-19. The chain joins TRBV12-3 or TRBV12-4 to TRBJ2-7; 9 nucleotides agree with TRBD2. Sequencing was performed on peripheral blood. The CDR3 reads CATRASGIYEQYF. CDR3 nucleotide sequence: TGTGCCACCAGGGCTAGCGGGATCTACGAGCAGTACTTC.